The 2 T cell receptor beta chains reported below all come from one sample, sequenced in a study of CD8 T cells in ankylosing spondylitis. TCRdb re-analysed the 5' RACE reads in MiXCR, keeping a single row per CDR3 protein. Among about 36,000 distinct CDR3 sequences listed, 13% were seen once. The sequencing input was synovial fluid, either unsorted or a sorted T cell fraction (not recorded which). These receptors were obtained from a male donor with ankylosing spondylitis.

This clonotype was counted ten times or more. The chain joins TRBV12-3 or TRBV12-4 to TRBJ2-7; tentatively, D is TRBD1 (5 bases). Trimming pared 3 bases from V and 0 bases from J, leaving 12 bases between. The CDR3 is 15 amino acids. For the CDR3, the DNA is TGTGCCAGCAGTTTTACAGGCTGGAGCTCCTACGAGCAGTACTTC. Protein sequence: CASSFTGWSSYEQYF.

This clonotype has only a few counts. The gene calls are TRBV6-2 or TRBV6-3 and TRBJ2-1; 8 nucleotides align to TRBD2. Per germline, CDR1 MNHEY and CDR2 SVGEGT. J was trimmed by 3 bases and V by 6 bases; bases with no gene match: 4. CDR3 length: 14 amino acids. The CDR3 protein is CASSNSGNYNEQFF. The CDR3 region has the DNA TGTGCCAGCAGCAATAGCGGGAACTACAATGAGCAGTTCTTC.